This TCR beta chain was sequenced for a study of human T cells and chemical hapten exposure. Study summary: Patch tests of 0.01% DPC on the upper back were read at 6 days.

The V end was cut by 4 bases, the J end by 3 bases, with 19 bases between. The CDR3 covers 17 residues. CDR1 and CDR2 (germline): LGHDT, YNNKEL (reference sequence). This clonotype showed up many times. Sample time point: pre-sensitization, week 0. Treatment in this sample: therapeutic diphenylcyclopropenone sensitization with weekly scalp DPC. TCRdb processed the RACE reads anew with MiXCR; each CDR3 protein has one entry. The sample has approximately 52,000 distinct CDR3 sequences, 9.4% seen once; the top ten hold 11% to 15%. The sequenced sample was whole blood, obtained in connection with sensitization to the hapten diphenylcyclopropenone (DPC). The V and J genes are TRBV3-1 and TRBJ2-1; tentatively, D is TRBD2 (5 bases). This clonotype was obtained from a middle-aged woman with alopecia areata. Some clones in this sample may be carry-over from other donors' samples. The CDR3, as DNA: TGTGCCAGCAGCCCGTACGCCGTCTCTAGCAGCTACAATGAGCAGTTCTTC. Its translation: CASSPYAVSSSYNEQFF.